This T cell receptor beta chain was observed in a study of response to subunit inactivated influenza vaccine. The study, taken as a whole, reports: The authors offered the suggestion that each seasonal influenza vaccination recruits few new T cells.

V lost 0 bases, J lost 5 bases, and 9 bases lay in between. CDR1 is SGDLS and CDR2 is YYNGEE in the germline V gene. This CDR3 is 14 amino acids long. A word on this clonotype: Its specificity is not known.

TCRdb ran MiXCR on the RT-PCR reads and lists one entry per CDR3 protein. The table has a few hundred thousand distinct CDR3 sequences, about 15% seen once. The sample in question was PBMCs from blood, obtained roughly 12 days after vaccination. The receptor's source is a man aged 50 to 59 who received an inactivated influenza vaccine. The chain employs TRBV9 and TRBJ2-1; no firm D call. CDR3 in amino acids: CASSVAYRDNEQFF. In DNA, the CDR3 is TGTGCCAGCAGCGTAGCCTACAGAGACAATGAGCAGTTCTTC.